Following are 24 T cell receptor beta chains from one sample sequenced in a study of T-cell memory formation after mild COVID-19. TCRdb independently ran MiXCR on the 5' RACE reads; one entry per CDR3 protein. In the table there are 300,000 to 350,000 distinct CDR3 sequences, approximately 15% of which are singletons. Input material: PBMCs or a T cell subset sorted from them (not recorded which). The receptors were gathered from a man between 18 and 35 years old who had mild COVID-19 (a few samples of this study predate the infection). Cell type and time point are not known.

The rearrangement links TRBV7-3 to TRBJ2-5; 7 nucleotides line up with TRBD1. Per germline, CDR1 SGHTA and CDR2 FQGTGA. Trimming removed 5 bases from V and 7 bases from J; junction bases left unmatched: 13. This CDR3 has 15 residues. The CDR3 sequence: CASSARTGPMGTQYF. The CDR3, as DNA: TGTGCCAGCAGCGCCCGGACAGGCCCAATGGGGACCCAGTACTTC.

This clonotype was observed many times. V usage is TRBV20-1 and J usage is TRBJ2-7; 8 bases agree with TRBD1. CDR1 DFQATT and CDR2 SNEGSKA come from the germline V gene (reference sequence). The CDR3 length is 12 residues. Trimming at V came to 4 bases and at J to 6 bases, leaving 5 bases not matched to a gene. The CDR3 DNA sequence: TGCAGTGCTATAGGACAGGGAGGCGAGCAGTACTTC. It is translated as CSAIGQGGEQYF.

The genes are TRBV6-6 and TRBJ1-2; D uncertain. Trimming left V 7 bases short and J 0 bases short, with 12 bases between. Germline CDR1 MNHNY, CDR2 SVGAGI (reference sequence). This CDR3 is built from 14 residues. This chain's CDR3 is CASTQRGTNYGYTF. CDR3 in DNA: TGTGCCAGCACTCAGCGAGGAACTAACTATGGCTACACCTTC.

The chain carries TRBV7-9 and TRBJ1-2, with D uncertain. Per the germline V gene, CDR1 is SEHNR and CDR2 is FQNEAQ (reference sequence). V was clipped by 3 bases and J by 12 bases, with 17 bases between them. This CDR3 is 13 amino acids long. CDR3 DNA sequence: TGTGCCAGCAGCTTCCCCGGCTCGACAAGCCACACCTTC. Amino acids: CASSFPGSTSHTF.

This clonotype was seen a handful of times. V is TRBV6-2 or TRBV6-3 and J is TRBJ2-2; D might be TRBD1 (5 bases). The CDR3 sequence is 17 residues long. V was pared by 2 bases and J by 4 bases, with 17 bases between. The germline V gene encodes CDR1 MNHEY and CDR2 SVGEGT. CDR3 in DNA: TGTGCCAGCAGTTACCCGTCTGGCAGGGTGGGCACCGGGGAGCTGTTTTTT. This sequence encodes CASSYPSGRVGTGELFF.

Only a few counts were recorded for this clonotype. The chain combines TRBV7-2 with TRBJ1-2; no firm D call. The V gene lost 0 bases and the J gene lost 8 bases, with 13 bases spanning the gap. Germline CDR1 SGHTA, CDR2 FQGNSA. This CDR3 contains 14 residues. The CDR3 sequence: CASSLADQQRGYTF. The CDR3 nucleotides read TGTGCCAGCAGCTTAGCCGATCAACAGCGAGGCTACACCTTC.

This clonotype was seen a handful of times. The rearrangement uses TRBV7-2 and TRBJ2-5, with TRBD2 matching over 8 bases. The length of the CDR3 is 15 residues. Germline CDR1 SGHTA, CDR2 FQGNSA. With V trimmed by 5 bases and J by 5 bases, 10 bases remained unmatched. Written as DNA, the CDR3 is TGTGCCAGCAGCCCCTGGACTAGCCCGGGGGAGACCCAGTACTTC. It translates to CASSPWTSPGETQYF.

In its sample, this clonotype was seen a few times. This chain uses TRBV7-9 with TRBJ1-3, with D unclear. This CDR3 spans 15 amino acids. Per the germline V gene, CDR1 is SEHNR and CDR2 is FQNEAQ (reference sequence). V gave up 0 bases and J gave up 4 bases, with 10 bases separating them. The CDR3 DNA follows: TGTGCCAGCAGCTTAGCCGGCCGGATCGGAAACACCATATATTTT. It yields the protein CASSLAGRIGNTIYF.

This clonotype came up many times. The V call is TRBV7-9, the J call TRBJ2-7; 9 positions agree with TRBD1. There are 14 residues in the CDR3. Trimming took 5 bases from V and 3 from J; bases not matched to a gene: 5. Germline V lookup: CDR1 SEHNR, CDR2 FQNEAQ (reference sequence). This chain's CDR3 is CASSPVGQGYEQYF. CDR3 coding DNA: TGTGCCAGCAGCCCAGTGGGACAGGGCTACGAGCAGTACTTC.

The rearrangement links TRBV4-1 to TRBJ2-1; no clear D. Germline CDR1 MGHRA, CDR2 YSYEKL. This CDR3 comprises 15 residues. Trimming removed 2 bases from V and 6 bases from J, with 14 bases in between. CDR3 coding DNA: TGCGCCAGCAGCCAACGAACCGGGTCGAGCAATGAGCAGTTCTTC. Residues: CASSQRTGSSNEQFF.

The rearrangement links TRBV7-2 to TRBJ2-1; 11 bases map to TRBD2. V gave up 0 bases and J gave up 8 bases; unmatched junction bases: 9. Germline CDR1 reads SGHTA; CDR2 reads FQGNSA. This CDR3 spans 17 amino acids. The CDR3 region has the DNA TGTGCCAGCAGCTTAGCACTTAGCGGGGGGGCGGTCGATGAGCAGTTCTTC. This translates into CASSLALSGGAVDEQFF.

The chain links TRBV20-1 to TRBJ2-1; TRBD2 aligns across 8 bases. This CDR3 comprises 15 residues. Germline V gives CDR1 DFQATT, CDR2 SNEGSKA (reference sequence). The trim removed 5 bases at V and 0 bases at J, leaving 6 bases unmatched. CDR3 coding DNA: TGCAGTGCTGGCAAGCGGGGGAGCTCCTACAATGAGCAGTTCTTC. Amino acids: CSAGKRGSSYNEQFF.

This chain uses TRBV4-3 with TRBJ1-1, with a weak D call TRBD1 (5 bases). This CDR3 region has 14 residues. V lost 0 bases to trimming and J lost 5 bases, with 10 bases between them. The germline CDR1 and CDR2 sequences are LGHNA and YSLEER. The CDR3: CASSQDRGITEAFF. The CDR3 nucleotides are TGCGCCAGCAGCCAAGATCGGGGGATTACTGAAGCTTTCTTT.

The gene calls are TRBV7-2 and TRBJ2-7, with 7 bases identical to TRBD2. CDR1 and CDR2 from the germline V gene are SGHTA and FQGNSA. Trimming at V came to 2 bases and at J to 6 bases, leaving 10 bases not matched to a gene. The CDR3 is 15 residues long. The CDR3 region is CASSLREGTGSEQYV. In nucleotides, the CDR3 is TGTGCCAGCAGCTTAAGGGAGGGGACGGGTTCCGAGCAGTACGTC.

The rearrangement joins TRBV19 to TRBJ2-3; possible D gene TRBD1, 6 bases. CDR3 size: 14 residues. From germline, CDR1 is LNHDA and CDR2 SQIVND (reference sequence). Trimming took 10 bases from V and 3 from J, leaving 17 bases between them. CDR3 sequence: CATSYRDTTDTQYF. CDR3 in DNA: TGTGCCACCAGCTACAGGGATACTACAGATACGCAGTATTTT.

The gene calls are TRBV5-1 and TRBJ2-5; D tentatively fits TRBD1 or TRBD2 (6 bases each). Germline V gene sequence: CDR1 SGHRS, CDR2 YFSETQ. Trimming removed 0 bases from V and 4 bases from J, with 19 bases in between. The CDR3 runs to 17 residues. CDR3 DNA sequence: TGCGCCAGCAGCTTGGTAGGGGGGTCGACGGGGCGAGAGACCCAGTACTTC. Translating gives CASSLVGGSTGRETQYF.

V gene TRBV7-2 combines with J gene TRBJ1-2, with D uncertain. This CDR3 spans 13 amino acids. Germline V gives CDR1 SGHTA, CDR2 FQGNSA. Trimming removed 5 bases at V and 3 bases at J, with 10 bases between. CDR3 residues: CASSEGGDYGYTF. CDR3 nucleotide sequence: TGTGCCAGCAGCGAAGGCGGGGACTATGGCTACACCTTC.

The chain combines TRBV6-6 with TRBJ1-5, with a tentative D call TRBD1 (5 bases). Per the germline V gene, CDR1 is MNHNY and CDR2 is SVGAGI (reference sequence). The CDR3 runs 16 residues. V was clipped by 2 bases and J by 0 bases, with 11 bases between them. The CDR3 coding sequence is TGTGCCAGCAGTTACGACAGTTCTTATAGCAATCAGCCCCAGCATTTT. It yields the protein CASSYDSSYSNQPQHF.

There are a few counts of this clonotype. V gene TRBV2 combines with J gene TRBJ2-5; D gene unclear. The CDR3 sequence is 14 residues long. Germline CDR1 and CDR2: SNHLY and FYNNEI. The V end lost 6 bases, the J end lost 3 bases, and 14 bases lay between the germline ends. The CDR3 sequence is CASRPSRVEETQYF. The CDR3 DNA is TGTGCCAGCAGGCCATCCCGCGTGGAAGAGACCCAGTACTTC.

The J gene is TRBJ2-7, the V gene TRBV29-1, with D perhaps TRBD1 (6 bases). CDR1 is SQVTM, CDR2 ANQGSEA, per germline. CDR3 length: 14 residues. Trimming shortened V by 1 base and J by 4 bases, and 14 bases separated the two germline ends. The CDR3 DNA follows: TGCAGCGTTGAAGGTAGTACAGGGACATACGAGCAGTACTTC. Its translation is CSVEGSTGTYEQYF.

This clonotype turned up a few times. The genes are TRBV25-1 and TRBJ1-2; the match to TRBD1 covers 7 bases. Losses at the gene ends were 7 bases for V and 7 bases for J; bases not matched to a gene: 12. Germline CDR1 reads MGHDK; CDR2 reads SYGVNS. The CDR3 has 14 amino acids. The CDR3 nucleotides read TGTGCCAGCATGGGACAGTGGGGCGGAGGTGGCTACACCTTC. Protein: CASMGQWGGGGYTF.

This clonotype has just a few counts. The chain carries TRBV27 and TRBJ1-6; 7 positions agree with TRBD1. Germline V gene data show CDR1 as MNHEY and CDR2 as SMNVEV (reference sequence). Trimming at V came to 2 bases and at J to 10 bases, leaving 5 bases not matched to a gene. The CDR3 sequence is 14 residues long. DNA of the CDR3: TGTGCCAGCAGTTTAAGGGGGCCCAGGTCACCCCTCCACTTT. Its protein is CASSLRGPRSPLHF.

V gene TRBV5-1 combines with J gene TRBJ2-3, with TRBD2 matching 15 bases. The V and J ends lost 2 bases and 0 bases, in that order; junction bases with no gene match: 4. The CDR3 is made up of 18 amino acids. Germline V lookup: CDR1 SGHRS, CDR2 YFSETQ. CDR3 in DNA: TGCGCCAGCAGCTTCGGGACTAGCGGGGGGACTAGCACAGATACGCAGTATTTT. Its translation: CASSFGTSGGTSTDTQYF.

This sequence joins TRBV11-2 and TRBJ1-4; D gene ambiguous. Germline V CDR1 and CDR2: SGHAT, FQNNGV. V shed 3 bases and J shed 0 bases, with 8 bases lying between them. The CDR3 totals 15 residues. CDR3 DNA: TGTGCCAGCAGCTTCGGGAGAGCAACTAATGAAAAACTGTTTTTT. Amino acid sequence: CASSFGRATNEKLFF.